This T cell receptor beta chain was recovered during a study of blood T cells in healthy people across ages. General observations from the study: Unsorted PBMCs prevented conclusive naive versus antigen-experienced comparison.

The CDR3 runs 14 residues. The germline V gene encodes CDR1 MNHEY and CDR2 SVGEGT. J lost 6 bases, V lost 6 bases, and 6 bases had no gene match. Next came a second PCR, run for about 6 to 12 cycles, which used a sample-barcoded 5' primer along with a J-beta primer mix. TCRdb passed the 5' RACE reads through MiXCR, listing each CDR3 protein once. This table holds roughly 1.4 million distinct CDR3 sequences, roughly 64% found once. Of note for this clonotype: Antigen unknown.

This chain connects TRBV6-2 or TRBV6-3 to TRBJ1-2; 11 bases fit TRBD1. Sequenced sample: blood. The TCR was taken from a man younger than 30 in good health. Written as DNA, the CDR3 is TGTGCCAGCAGCTCCGGACAGGGGGCGAATGGCTACACCTTC. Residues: CASSSGQGANGYTF.